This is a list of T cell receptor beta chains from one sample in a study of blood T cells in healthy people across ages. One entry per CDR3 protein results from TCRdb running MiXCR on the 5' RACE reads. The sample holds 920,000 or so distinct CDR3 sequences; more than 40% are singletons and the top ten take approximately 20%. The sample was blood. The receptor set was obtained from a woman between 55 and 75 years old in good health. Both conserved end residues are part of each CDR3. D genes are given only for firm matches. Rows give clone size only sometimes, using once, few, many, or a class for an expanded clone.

TGCAGTGCTAGAAACAGGGGATTATTCGGCTACACCTTC	CSARNRGLFGYTF	TRBD1	-	TRBV20-1	TRBJ1-2
TGTGCCAGCAGTGAAGGGGGCGGAAACATTCAGTACTTC	CASSEGGGNIQYF	-	few	TRBV25-1	TRBJ2-4
TGTGCCATCAAGGTTACGGCGGCCCCGGGTGATGAGCAGTTCTTC	CAIKVTAAPGDEQFF	-	-	TRBV10-3	TRBJ2-1
TGCAGTGCTGCTACGGGACTAGCGGGAGCCGGCTCCTACAATGAGCAGTACTTC	CSAATGLAGAGSYNEQYF	TRBD2	-	TRBV20-1	TRBJ2-7
TGCAGCGTCACGGCCTCTGGAAACACCATATATTTT	CSVTASGNTIYF	-	-	TRBV29-1	TRBJ1-3
TGCGCCAGCAGCTTGGCAGGGGGATCGGCCAAAAACATTCAGTACTTC	CASSLAGGSAKNIQYF	TRBD1	-	TRBV5-1	TRBJ2-4
TGTGCCAGCTCGTTAGTAGGAGCGGGAGATTACGAGCAGTACTTC	CASSLVGAGDYEQYF	TRBD2	-	TRBV18	TRBJ2-7
TGCAGCGTTGTCCCTGGCTACACCTTC	CSVVPGYTF	-	-	TRBV29-1	TRBJ1-2
TGTGCCAGCAGTTACAACAGGGGAGGGACTGAGCAGTTCTTC	CASSYNRGGTEQFF	-	few	TRBV6-5	TRBJ2-1
TGCGCCAGCTGTAGCGGGGCGTCTAGGGATACGCAGTATTTT	CASCSGASRDTQYF	TRBD2	-	TRBV5-1	TRBJ2-3
TGTGCCAGCAGTTCGGTCCAGGGGAGCCATGGCTACACCTTC	CASSSVQGSHGYTF	-	few	TRBV3-1	TRBJ1-2
TGTGCCAGCAGCCAAGGCGCGCTTAGAATAGATACGCAGTATTTT	CASSQGALRIDTQYF	-	-	TRBV3-1	TRBJ2-3
TGTGCCAGCAGCCGGGGGGCCTACGAGCAGTACTTC	CASSRGAYEQYF	TRBD2	many	TRBV13	TRBJ2-7
TGTGCCAGCAGCCCTACAGGAGCCCCCTCCTACGAGCAGTACTTC	CASSPTGAPSYEQYF	-	-	TRBV7-2	TRBJ2-7
TGTGCCAGCAGTGAAGGGGCTAGCGGATATGGGGAGCAGTTCTTC	CASSEGASGYGEQFF	TRBD2	-	TRBV6-1	TRBJ2-1
TGCAGTTTCCTGGGACTTCTACTTTCAGATACGCAGTATTTT	CSFLGLLLSDTQYF	-	-	TRBV20-1	TRBJ2-3
TGCAGTGCTAGTAGACAGACACTTTCACCCCTCCACTTT	CSASRQTLSPLHF	-	-	TRBV20-1	TRBJ1-6
TGCAGTGGTTTAGGGCGGACCTACAATGAGCAGTACTTC	CSGLGRTYNEQYF	-	-	TRBV20-1	TRBJ2-7
TGCGCCAGCTCCCCTGTCAGGACAGGGGGAACTGAAGCTTTCTTT	CASSPVRTGGTEAFF	TRBD1	-	TRBV10-2	TRBJ1-1
TGTGCCAGCAGTTTAAGGGGGACTAGCGGGAGAGTAGATGAGCAGTTCTTC	CASSLRGTSGRVDEQFF	TRBD2	-	TRBV27	TRBJ2-1